These T cell receptor beta chains were read from a single sample in a study of beta chain features in type 1 diabetes. Assay used: immunoSEQ multiplex PCR; TCRdb lists only in-frame clones, some missing. There are roughly 610,000 clones in the sample; roughly 16% occur only once, and approximately 0.093% lies in the top ten. Sequencing input: naive CD4+ T cells from blood. The receptors originated from a man between 18 and 35 years old in good health. Both conserved end residues are part of each CDR3. Each record gives: D gene, clone size, J gene, V gene, CDR3 protein, CDR3 DNA. The D gene is left open where the match is weak. For some rows the clone size is stated as once, few or many, or as a class when expanded; others skip it.

TRBD1	few	TRBJ1-4	TRBV28	CASSPRTGEKLFF	TGTGCCAGCAGTCCTAGGACAGGCGAAAAACTGTTTTTT
.	few	TRBJ2-2	TRBV7-7	CASSFEGGTGELFF	TGTGCTAGCAGCTTTGAAGGAGGTACCGGGGAGCTGTTTTTT
.	.	TRBJ1-6	TRBV7-3	CASSPDPFNSPLHF	TGTGCCAGCAGCCCCGACCCGTTTAATTCACCCCTCCACTTT
.	.	TRBJ2-7	TRBV6-6	CASSKTHEQYF	TGTGCCAGCAGTAAAACACACGAGCAGTACTTC
.	.	TRBJ2-3	TRBV2	CASSERREGTDTQYF	TGTGCCAGCAGTGAACGGCGGGAAGGAACAGATACGCAGTATTTT
TRBD1	.	TRBJ1-1	TRBV9	CASSDLQGAYTEAFF	TGTGCCAGCAGCGATCTTCAGGGGGCGTACACTGAAGCTTTCTTT
.	few	TRBJ2-5	TRBV6-6	CAIRAAQETQYF	TGTGCCATACGAGCAGCACAAGAGACCCAGTACTTC
.	.	TRBJ2-2	TRBV11-3	CASSLGPGELFF	TGTGCCAGCAGCTTAGGTCCCGGGGAGCTGTTTTTT
.	.	TRBJ1-5	TRBV2	CASSQAVSNQPQHF	TGTGCCAGCAGTCAGGCAGTCAGCAATCAGCCCCAGCATTTT
TRBD1	.	TRBJ1-2	TRBV28	CASSQNDRGYGYTF	TGTGCCAGCAGCCAGAACGACAGGGGGTATGGCTACACCTTC
.	few	TRBJ1-5	TRBV7-9	CASSPSGDQPQHF	TGTGCCAGCAGCCCGTCCGGAGATCAGCCCCAGCATTTT
.	few	TRBJ2-7	TRBV5-1	CASSLASQLPYEQYF	TGCGCCAGCAGCTTGGCATCGCAGCTCCCCTACGAGCAGTACTTC
.	.	TRBJ1-2	TRBV29-1	CSWGGTYGYTF	TGCAGCTGGGGGGGGACCTATGGCTACACCTTC
.	few	TRBJ2-5	TRBV6-5	CASRGTGRETQYF	TGTGCCAGCAGGGGGACGGGGCGGGAGACCCAGTACTTC
.	.	TRBJ1-2	TRBV6-1	CASSARRTGLGYGYTF	TGTGCCAGCAGTGCTCGTAGGACGGGTCTGGGCTATGGCTACACCTTC
.	.	TRBJ2-3	TRBV15	CATSNFRETSTDTQYF	TGTGCCACCAGCAATTTCCGGGAGACCAGCACAGATACGCAGTATTTT
.	few	TRBJ2-2	TRBV7-2	CASSFGVTGELFF	TGTGCCAGCAGCTTTGGGGTCACCGGGGAGCTGTTTTTT
TRBD1	.	TRBJ2-7	TRBV7-9	CASSSPMRQGYVYEQYF	TGTGCCAGCAGCTCACCCATGAGACAGGGGTACGTCTACGAGCAGTACTTC
TRBD1	.	TRBJ1-2	TRBV19	CASSIVRTGNYGYTF	TGTGCCAGTAGTATAGTGCGGACAGGCAACTATGGCTACACCTTC
.	.	TRBJ1-2	TRBV7-8	CASSSRGTYGYTF	TGTGCCAGCAGCTCCAGGGGTACTTATGGCTACACCTTC
.	.	TRBJ1-5	TRBV28	CASSLVGSYSNQPQHF	TGTGCCAGCAGTTTAGTGGGCAGTTATAGCAATCAGCCCCAGCATTTT
TRBD1	.	TRBJ2-7	TRBV11-2	CASSSQGASYEQYF	TGTGCCAGCAGCTCCCAGGGGGCCTCCTACGAGCAGTACTTC
TRBD1	few	TRBJ1-4	TRBV7-9	CASSLGTVNEKLFF	TGTGCCAGCAGCTTGGGGACAGTTAATGAAAAACTGTTTTTT
TRBD1	.	TRBJ1-1	TRBV18	CASSPWTGDTEAFF	TGTGCCAGCTCACCATGGACAGGGGACACTGAAGCTTTCTTT
TRBD2	few	TRBJ2-7	TRBV7-2	CASSFPGLREQYF	TGTGCCAGCAGCTTTCCGGGACTAAGGGAGCAGTACTTC
.	.	TRBJ2-3	TRBV9	CASSVAGSSDTQYF	TGTGCCAGCAGCGTAGCTGGTAGCAGCGATACGCAGTATTTT
.	few	TRBJ1-6	TRBV5-1	CASSLVGGLTELHF	TGCGCCAGCAGCTTGGTGGGAGGATTGACGGAGCTCCACTTT
.	few	TRBJ1-1	TRBV29-1	CSVELRTGEAFF	TGCAGCGTTGAATTGAGAACAGGGGAAGCTTTCTTT
.	few	TRBJ2-2	TRBV2	CASKRDGNTGELFF	TGTGCCAGCAAAAGGGACGGGAACACCGGGGAGCTGTTTTTT
TRBD1	.	TRBJ1-2	TRBV5-6	CASSLSPGQGRRGSYGYTF	TGTGCCAGCAGCCTTTCGCCGGGACAGGGGAGGCGAGGGAGCTATGGCTACACCTTC
.	.	TRBJ2-7	TRBV29-1	CSVEGPPSSYEQYF	TGCAGCGTCGAGGGTCCACCGAGCTCCTACGAGCAGTACTTC
.	few	TRBJ2-2	TRBV4-1	CASSHPGGGLWTGELFF	TGCGCCAGCAGCCACCCTGGGGGGGGGCTGTGGACCGGGGAGCTGTTTTTT
.	few	TRBJ2-3	TRBV7-9	CASRAEGDTQYF	TGTGCCAGCAGAGCGGAGGGAGATACGCAGTATTTT
.	.	TRBJ1-5	TRBV2	CASSSPGLGEKPQHF	TGTGCCAGCAGTTCACCCGGGCTGGGGGAAAAGCCCCAGCATTTT
.	.	TRBJ2-6	TRBV14	CASSKAINRARSGANVLTF	TGTGCCAGCAGCAAAGCTATAAACAGGGCAAGGTCTGGGGCCAACGTCCTGACTTTC
.	.	TRBJ1-2	TRBV7-2	CASSLAWGQRSGGYTF	TGTGCCAGCAGCTTAGCCTGGGGGCAGAGGTCCGGTGGCTACACCTTC
.	few	TRBJ2-7	TRBV5-1	CASRTSYEQYF	TGCGCCAGCAGGACGTCCTACGAGCAGTACTTC
.	.	TRBJ2-1	TRBV9	CASSVAGPVGNNEQFF	TGTGCCAGCAGCGTAGCAGGGCCTGTCGGGAACAATGAGCAGTTCTTC
.	few	TRBJ2-3	TRBV11-2	CASSFFRDTQYF	TGTGCCAGCAGCTTCTTCCGGGATACGCAGTATTTT
.	.	TRBJ2-1	TRBV2	CASSGYNEQFF	TGTGCCAGCAGTGGCTACAATGAGCAGTTCTTC
TRBD2	few	TRBJ2-1	TRBV5-5	CASSPPGTSPFF	TGTGCCAGCAGCCCCCCGGGGACTAGCCCATTCTTC
TRBD1	few	TRBJ1-2	TRBV9	CASSLTGEYGYTF	TGTGCCAGCAGCCTGACAGGGGAATATGGCTACACCTTC
.	few	TRBJ2-7	TRBV4-1	CASSQAGSYEQYF	TGCGCCAGCAGCCAAGCTGGCAGCTACGAGCAGTACTTC
.	.	TRBJ1-5	TRBV11-2	CASSLDGRLNQPQHF	TGTGCCAGCAGCTTAGATGGAAGACTGAATCAGCCCCAGCATTTT
.	few	TRBJ1-1	TRBV5-1	CASSFYGLGRPNTEAFF	TGCGCCAGCAGCTTCTATGGCCTTGGGCGGCCGAACACTGAAGCTTTCTTT
TRBD1	few	TRBJ2-7	TRBV6-5	CASSTWTGKYEQYF	TGTGCCAGCAGTACCTGGACAGGGAAATACGAGCAGTACTTC
.	.	TRBJ2-7	TRBV27	CASRSSLPYEQYF	TGTGCCAGCAGATCCTCGTTACCCTACGAGCAGTACTTC
.	few	TRBJ2-2	TRBV4-3	CASSQVRLVGGELFF	TGCGCCAGCAGCCAAGTTCGCCTGGTCGGCGGGGAGCTGTTTTTT
.	few	TRBJ2-3	TRBV28	CAIQGNADTQYF	TGTGCTATACAGGGTAACGCAGATACGCAGTATTTT
.	.	TRBJ2-5	TRBV7-2	CASSLSRETQYF	TGTGCCAGCAGCTTAAGTCGGGAGACCCAGTACTTC
.	few	TRBJ1-5	TRBV27	CASGGRGGNQPQHF	TGTGCCAGCGGGGGAAGGGGCGGCAATCAGCCCCAGCATTTT
TRBD2	.	TRBJ2-3	TRBV5-4	CASSRLAGISTDTQYF	TGTGCCAGCAGCAGACTAGCGGGGATTAGCACAGATACGCAGTATTTT
.	.	TRBJ1-6	TRBV18	CASSPSRARDNSPLHF	TGTGCCAGCTCACCAAGCAGGGCCAGGGATAATTCACCCCTCCACTTT
.	.	TRBJ1-2	TRBV30	CAWSEAGFGGYTF	TGTGCCTGGAGTGAGGCCGGGTTTGGTGGCTACACCTTC
.	.	TRBJ2-1	TRBV7-2	CASSRPFNSYNEQFF	TGTGCCAGCAGCCGACCATTCAACTCCTACAATGAGCAGTTCTTC